This T cell receptor (beta chain) was identified in a study of control samples from healthy donors and cancer patients. CDR1 is SEHNR and CDR2 is FQNEAQ in the germline V gene (reference sequence). V was pared by 0 bases and J by 11 bases, with 11 bases between. The CDR3 totals 14 residues. Generated by immunoSEQ multiplex PCR, the TCRdb table keeps only in-frame clones and is missing some. The sample contains approximately 79,000 clones, about 88% of which appear only once. Of note for this clone: The same CDR3 arises from other DNA sequences in this sample as well.

The clonotype originates from a man aged 50-59 years in good health. The sequencing input was blood. This rearrangement joins TRBV7-9 to TRBJ1-6, with D unclear. The CDR3 nucleotides are TGTGCCAGCAGCTTAGCCGCCCTGGGTACACCCCTCCACTTT. Its protein product is CASSLAALGTPLHF.